This T cell receptor beta chain emerged from a study of long-term antiretroviral therapy in people with HIV. Cryopreserved PBMC numbered 1-10 million per sample before DNA extraction. The run of the v3.0 immunoSEQ assay was at survey level. Assay: immunoSEQ multiplex PCR; the TCRdb copy retains only in-frame clones and omits some. The table shows approximately 21,000 clones, with around 89% occurring only once. V was cut by 4 bases and J by 1 base, with 9 bases left in between. The germline V gene encodes CDR1 SGHRS and CDR2 YFSETQ. This CDR3 is 14 amino acids long. The V and J genes are TRBV5-1 and TRBJ1-5; TRBD1 might be the D (5 bases). Sequencing was performed on unsorted PBMCs, taken 2.3 years after starting antiretroviral therapy. This clonotype was sampled from a man between 60 and 70 years old with HIV. CDR3 sequence: CASSGGPSNQPQHF. CDR3 nucleotide sequence: TGCGCCAGCAGCGGGGGACCGAGCAATCAGCCCCAGCATTTT. Using reference TRBV5-1 and TRBJ1-5 for the parts outside the CDR3, the full variable domain is KAGVTQTPRYLIKTRGQQVTLSCSPISGHRSVSWYQQTPGQGLQFLFEYFSETQRNKGNFPGRFSGRQFSNSRSEMNVSTLELGDSALYLCASSGGPSNQPQHFGDGTRLSIL.